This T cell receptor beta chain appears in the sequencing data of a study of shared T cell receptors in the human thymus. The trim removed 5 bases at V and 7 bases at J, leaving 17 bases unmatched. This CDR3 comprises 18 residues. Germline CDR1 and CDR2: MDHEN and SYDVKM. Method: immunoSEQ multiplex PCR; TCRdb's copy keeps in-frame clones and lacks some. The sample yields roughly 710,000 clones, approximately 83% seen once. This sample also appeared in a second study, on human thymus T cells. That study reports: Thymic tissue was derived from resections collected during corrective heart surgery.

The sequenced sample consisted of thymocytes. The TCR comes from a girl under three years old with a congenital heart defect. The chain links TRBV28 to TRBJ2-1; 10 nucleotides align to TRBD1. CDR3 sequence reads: CASSQLHPQTGQGNEQFF. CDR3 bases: TGTGCCAGCAGTCAACTCCACCCGCAGACGGGACAGGGGAATGAGCAGTTCTTC.